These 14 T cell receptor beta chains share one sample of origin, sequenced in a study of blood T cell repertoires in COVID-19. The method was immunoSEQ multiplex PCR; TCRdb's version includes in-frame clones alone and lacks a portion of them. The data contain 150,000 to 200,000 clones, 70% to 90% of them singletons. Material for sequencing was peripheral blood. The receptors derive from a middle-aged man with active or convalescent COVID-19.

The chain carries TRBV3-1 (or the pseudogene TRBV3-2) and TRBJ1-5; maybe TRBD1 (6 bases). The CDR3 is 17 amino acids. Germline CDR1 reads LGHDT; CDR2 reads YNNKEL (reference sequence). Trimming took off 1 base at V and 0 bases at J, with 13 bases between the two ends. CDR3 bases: TGTGCCAGCAGCCAAGCCAGGGGACAAAATAGCAATCAGCCCCAGCATTTT. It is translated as CASSQARGQNSNQPQHF.

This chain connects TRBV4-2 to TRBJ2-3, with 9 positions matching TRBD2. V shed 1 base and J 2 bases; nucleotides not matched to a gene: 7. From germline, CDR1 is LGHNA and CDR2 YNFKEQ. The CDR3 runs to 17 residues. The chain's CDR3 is CASSQGNSGGATDTQYF. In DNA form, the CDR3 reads TGTGCCAGCAGCCAAGGTAATAGCGGGGGCGCCACAGATACGCAGTATTTT.

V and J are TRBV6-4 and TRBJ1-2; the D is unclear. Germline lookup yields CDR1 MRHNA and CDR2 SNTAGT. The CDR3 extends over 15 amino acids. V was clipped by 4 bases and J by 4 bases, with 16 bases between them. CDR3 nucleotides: TGTGCCAGCAGTGTATCTCCCGCGGCAAGCTATGGCTACACCTTC. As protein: CASSVSPAASYGYTF.

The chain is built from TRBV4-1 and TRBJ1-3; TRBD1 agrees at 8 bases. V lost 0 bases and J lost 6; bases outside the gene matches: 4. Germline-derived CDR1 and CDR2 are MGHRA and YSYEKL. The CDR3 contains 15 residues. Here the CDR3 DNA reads TGCGCCAGCAGCCAAGATGAGACAGGGGCAAACACCATATATTTT. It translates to CASSQDETGANTIYF.

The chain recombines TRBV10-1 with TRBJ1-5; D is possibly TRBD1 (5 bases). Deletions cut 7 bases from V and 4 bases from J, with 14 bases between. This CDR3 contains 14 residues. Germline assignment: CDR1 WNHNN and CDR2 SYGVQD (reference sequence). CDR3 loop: CASIAIRGNQPQHF. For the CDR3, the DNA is TGCGCCAGCATTGCGATCCGGGGGAATCAGCCCCAGCATTTT.

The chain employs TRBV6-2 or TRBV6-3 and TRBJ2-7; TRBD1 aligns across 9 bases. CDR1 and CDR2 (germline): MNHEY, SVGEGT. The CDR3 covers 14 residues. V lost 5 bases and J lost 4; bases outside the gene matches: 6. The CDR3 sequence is CASSVRDRVYEQYF. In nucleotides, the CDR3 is TGTGCCAGCAGTGTCCGGGACAGGGTGTACGAGCAGTACTTC.

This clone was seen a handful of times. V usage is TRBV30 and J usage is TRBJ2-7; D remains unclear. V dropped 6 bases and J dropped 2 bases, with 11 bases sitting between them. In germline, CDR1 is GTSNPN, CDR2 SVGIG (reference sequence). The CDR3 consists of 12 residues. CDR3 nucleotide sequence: TGTGCCTGCCCGACGGAGACCTACGAGCAGTACTTC. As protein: CACPTETYEQYF.

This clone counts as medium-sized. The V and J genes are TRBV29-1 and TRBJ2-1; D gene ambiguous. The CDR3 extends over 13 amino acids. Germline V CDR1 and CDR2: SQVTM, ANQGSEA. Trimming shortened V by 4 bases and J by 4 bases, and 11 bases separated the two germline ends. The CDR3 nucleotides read TGCAGCGTTGCCCCCACAGATTACAATGAGCAGTTCTTC. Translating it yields CSVAPTDYNEQFF.

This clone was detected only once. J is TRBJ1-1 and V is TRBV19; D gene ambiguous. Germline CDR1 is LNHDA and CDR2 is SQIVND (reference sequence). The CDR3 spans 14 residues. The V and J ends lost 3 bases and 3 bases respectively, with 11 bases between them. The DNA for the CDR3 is TGTGCCAGTAGTATCCGAGGGAGTGACACTGAAGCTTTCTTT. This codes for CASSIRGSDTEAFF.

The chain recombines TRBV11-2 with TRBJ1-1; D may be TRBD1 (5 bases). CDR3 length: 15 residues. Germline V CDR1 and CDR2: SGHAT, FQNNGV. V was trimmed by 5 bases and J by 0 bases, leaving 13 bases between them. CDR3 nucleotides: TGTGCCAGCAGCCTCAGGGTTCTCATGAACACTGAAGCTTTCTTT. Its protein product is CASSLRVLMNTEAFF.

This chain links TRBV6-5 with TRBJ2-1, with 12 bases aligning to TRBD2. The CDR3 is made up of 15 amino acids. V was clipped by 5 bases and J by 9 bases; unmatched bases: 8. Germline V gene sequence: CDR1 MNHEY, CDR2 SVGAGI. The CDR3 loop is CASSPRLAGVGEQFF. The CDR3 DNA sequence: TGTGCCAGCAGTCCCCGACTAGCGGGGGTCGGTGAGCAGTTCTTC.

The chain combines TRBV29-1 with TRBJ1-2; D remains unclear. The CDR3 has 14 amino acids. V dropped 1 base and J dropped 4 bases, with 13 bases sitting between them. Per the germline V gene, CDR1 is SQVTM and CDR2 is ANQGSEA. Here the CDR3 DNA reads TGCAGCGTTGAAGCCCGAGGGTATGGCTATGGCTACACCTTC. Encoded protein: CSVEARGYGYGYTF.

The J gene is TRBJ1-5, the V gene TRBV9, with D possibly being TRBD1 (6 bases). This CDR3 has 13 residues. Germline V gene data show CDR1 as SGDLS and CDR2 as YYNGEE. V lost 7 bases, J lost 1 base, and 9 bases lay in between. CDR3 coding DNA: TGTGCCAGCGGGGGGGCGAGCAATCAGCCCCAGCATTTT. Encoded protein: CASGGASNQPQHF.

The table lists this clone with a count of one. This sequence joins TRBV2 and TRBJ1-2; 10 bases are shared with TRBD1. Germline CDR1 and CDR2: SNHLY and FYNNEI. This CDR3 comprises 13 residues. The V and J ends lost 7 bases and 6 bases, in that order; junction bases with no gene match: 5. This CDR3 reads CASKRTGGDGYTF. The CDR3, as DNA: TGTGCCAGCAAGCGGACAGGGGGAGATGGCTACACCTTC.